This passage covers 13 T cell receptor beta chains from one sample sequenced in a study of technical replicates of blood from several donors. Assay used: immunoSEQ multiplex PCR; TCRdb lists only in-frame clones, some missing. Of about 84,000 clones in the sample, around 97% were seen once. Input material: T cells isolated from PBMCs. Receptors were obtained from a human donor in good health.

This chain uses TRBV10-1 with TRBJ1-1, with D hard to call. V lost 4 bases and J lost 10, with 10 bases in between. The CDR3 is 11 amino acids. Germline V lookup: CDR1 WNHNN, CDR2 SYGVQD (reference sequence). Here the CDR3 reads CASSGNTGAFF. Written as DNA, the CDR3 is TGCGCCAGCAGTGGGAATACGGGAGCTTTCTTT.

The chain employs TRBV6-6 and TRBJ2-1, with D perhaps TRBD1 (5 bases). The CDR3 runs to 12 residues. Per germline, CDR1 MNHNY and CDR2 SVGAGI (reference sequence). The V gene lost 5 bases and the J gene lost 5 bases, with 7 bases spanning the gap. Here the CDR3 reads CASSPQDNEQFF. The CDR3 DNA reads as TGTGCCAGCAGTCCACAGGACAATGAGCAGTTCTTC.

CDR3 DNA: TGTGCCAGCAGCCAAGAACCCCAACCACCCCTCTTAGATGAGCAGTTCTTC. Translated: CASSQEPQPPLLDEQFF. The V call is TRBV14, the J call TRBJ2-1; D not resolved. Germline loops: CDR1 SGHDN, CDR2 FVKESK. The length of the CDR3 is 17 residues. Trimming cost V 0 bases and J 8 bases, with 20 bases left between them. Using reference TRBV14 and TRBJ2-1 for the parts outside the CDR3, the full variable domain is EAGVTQFPSHSVIEKGQTVTLRCDPISGHDNLYWYRRVMGKEIKFLLHFVKESKQDESGMPNNRFLAERTGGTYSTLKVQPAELEDSGVYFCASSQEPQPPLLDEQFFGPGTRLTVL.

This chain uses TRBV6-1 with TRBJ2-1; no clear D gene. Per germline, CDR1 MNHNS and CDR2 SASEGT. Trimming left V 3 bases short and J 4 bases short, with 10 bases between. This CDR3 is 14 amino acids long. The CDR3 loop is CASSESPQYNEQFF. The CDR3 region has the DNA TGTGCCAGCAGTGAGAGTCCTCAATACAATGAGCAGTTCTTC.

The gene calls are TRBV4-1 and TRBJ1-6; 8 nucleotides agree with TRBD1. J was trimmed by 0 bases and V by 0 bases; bases with no gene match: 7. Per the germline V gene, CDR1 is MGHRA and CDR2 is YSYEKL. The length of the CDR3 is 19 residues. DNA for the CDR3: TGCGCCAGCAGCCAAGATCGAGACAGGGGACTCTCCTATAATTCACCCCTCCACTTT. Its protein product is CASSQDRDRGLSYNSPLHF.

This clone was detected a few times. The rearrangement uses TRBV6-5 and TRBJ2-7; 7 bases agree with TRBD1. The CDR3 extends over 15 amino acids. CDR1 and CDR2 (germline): MNHEY, SVGAGI. Unmatched junction bases numbered 12, after V lost 7 bases and J lost 3 bases. The chain's CDR3 is CASKTGTVALYEQYF. CDR3 DNA sequence: TGTGCCAGCAAGACCGGGACAGTAGCTCTCTACGAGCAGTACTTC.

This clone was seen more than once but under ten times. The gene calls are TRBV12-5 and TRBJ1-1, with 7 bases aligning to TRBD1. Germline values: CDR1 LGHNT, CDR2 FRNRAP. With V trimmed by 7 bases and J by 7 bases, 21 bases remained unmatched. The CDR3 sequence is 17 residues long. This chain's CDR3 is CASAIPYVGQTLGEAFF. The CDR3 DNA reads TGTGCTAGTGCGATCCCCTATGTGGGACAGACCTTGGGTGAAGCTTTCTTT.

The chain has TRBV5-4 and TRBJ1-1, with D unresolved. This CDR3 has 12 amino acids. Germline-derived CDR1 and CDR2 are SGHNT and YYREEE (reference sequence). V was trimmed by 2 bases and J by 6 bases, leaving 8 bases between them. The DNA for the CDR3 is TGTGCCAGCAGCTTTAACGAGGCTGAAGCTTTCTTT. This translates into CASSFNEAEAFF.

This clone was detected only once. V gene TRBV5-1 combines with J gene TRBJ1-1; 7 bases align to TRBD1. With V trimmed by 4 bases and J by 0 bases, 3 bases remained unmatched. From germline, CDR1 is SGHRS and CDR2 YFSETQ. This CDR3 comprises 14 residues. CDR3 in amino acids: CASSGTAMNTEAFF. CDR3 DNA sequence: TGCGCCAGCAGCGGGACAGCCATGAACACTGAAGCTTTCTTT.

The chain combines TRBV4-1 with TRBJ2-6; D possibly corresponds to TRBD1 (5 bases). Germline-derived CDR1 and CDR2 are MGHRA and YSYEKL. The CDR3 contains 19 residues. Trimming pared 1 base from V and 0 bases from J, leaving 16 bases between. In DNA form, the CDR3 reads TGCGCCAGCAGCCAAGTTGGTTTCGTTGGGGCCTCTGGGGCCAACGTCCTGACTTTC. The encoded protein is CASSQVGFVGASGANVLTF.

V and J are TRBV6-1 and TRBJ2-7; D unclear. With 5 bases removed from V and 1 base from J, the gap between germline ends came to 9 bases. Per germline, CDR1 MNHNS and CDR2 SASEGT. The length of the CDR3 is 13 residues. The CDR3 reads CASSSMSSYEQYF. The CDR3 DNA reads TGTGCCAGCAGTTCTATGTCTTCCTACGAGCAGTACTTC.

The gene calls are TRBV11-3 and TRBJ2-6; TRBD2 matches at 7 bases. J gave up 2 bases and V 1 base, and 5 bases lay outside the gene matches. The CDR3 loop spans 17 amino acids. The V gene's germline CDR1 is SGHNT and CDR2 YENEEA. CDR3 bases: TGTGCCAGCAGCTTAGGGAAACTAGCGACTGGGGCCAACGTCCTGACTTTC. As protein: CASSLGKLATGANVLTF.

The V call is TRBV15, the J call TRBJ2-1; D possibly corresponds to TRBD2 (5 bases). Germline V gene sequence: CDR1 LNHNV, CDR2 YYDKDF (reference sequence). There are 17 residues in the CDR3. Deletions cut 0 bases from V and 5 bases from J, with 17 bases between. CDR3 sequence: CATSRDGETRHDNEQFF. As DNA, the CDR3 is TGTGCCACCAGCAGAGATGGTGAAACTAGACACGACAATGAGCAGTTCTTC.